This passage covers 2 T cell receptor beta chains from one sample sequenced in a study of blood T cell repertoires in COVID-19. Here immunoSEQ multiplex PCR was the method, and the copy in TCRdb shows in-frame clones only, minus some. Among tens of thousands of clones listed, 90% to 95% were seen once. Sample: peripheral blood. Every receptor here comes from a human donor in a cohort sampled during active COVID-19.

The V and J genes are TRBV10-1 and TRBJ1-2, with TRBD1 matching over 9 bases. Germline assignment: CDR1 WNHNN and CDR2 SYGVQD (reference sequence). Trimming took 6 bases from V and 1 from J; bases not matched to a gene: 9. CDR3 length: 16 amino acids. CDR3 region: CASRDPSGQGNYGYTF. In DNA, the CDR3 is TGCGCCAGCAGGGACCCCTCGGGACAGGGTAACTATGGCTACACCTTC.

The chain links TRBV9 to TRBJ1-6, with D unresolved. The germline V gene encodes CDR1 SGDLS and CDR2 YYNGEE. V lost 0 bases and J 14 bases, leaving 15 bases between the germline ends. The CDR3 totals 14 residues. The CDR3, as DNA: TGTGCCAGCAGCGTAGGTGGCGCCGCGGTAGCCCTCCACTTT. It translates to CASSVGGAAVALHF.